One and the same sample provided the 21 T cell receptor beta chains below, sequenced in a study of cytomegalovirus exposure and HLA in healthy donors (dated by TCRdb to the late 2010s). Library generation was performed with the immunoSEQ multiplex PCR assay. A mixture of 60 forward primers for TCR Vbeta segments and 13 reverse primers for TCR Jbeta segments was used in the multiplex PCR. TCRdb limited this immuneACCESS table to in-frame rearrangements with V and J called. A share of clones is missing; checked studies link under half to unresolved V genes, and the rest is unexplained. The sample table holds roughly 200,000 clones, of which over 70% were seen once. Roughly 2.8% of the sample comes from the top ten. Material for sequencing was PBMCs. These receptors all come from a male donor in good health and CMV-seronegative.

Details on this clone: Other DNA sequences of this sample code for an identical CDR3. The chain recombines TRBV4-1 with TRBJ1-5, with a weak D call TRBD1 (5 bases). The CDR3 sequence is 12 residues long. The germline gives CDR1 MGHRA, CDR2 YSYEKL. V was pared by 1 base and J by 7 bases, with 5 bases between. The CDR3 sequence: CASSQGGQPQHF. The CDR3 DNA is TGCGCCAGCAGCCAAGGGGGCCAGCCCCAGCATTTT.

The V call is TRBV6-1, the J call TRBJ2-1; 8 bases fit TRBD2. Germline-derived CDR1 and CDR2 are MNHNS and SASEGT. V was clipped by 4 bases and J by 4 bases; unmatched bases: 6. This CDR3 spans 15 amino acids. CDR3 loop: CASSVFRGGYNEQFF. CDR3 sequence (DNA): TGTGCCAGCAGTGTTTTCCGGGGGGGTTACAATGAGCAGTTCTTC.

V is TRBV19 and J is TRBJ1-2; no firm D call. Germline values: CDR1 LNHDA, CDR2 SQIVND (reference sequence). The V gene lost 5 bases and the J gene lost 7 bases, with 14 bases spanning the gap. The CDR3 runs 13 residues. The CDR3 reads CASSEIGSRGYTF. The CDR3 DNA follows: TGTGCCAGTAGTGAGATCGGGTCCCGTGGCTACACCTTC. Variable domain in full (rest from reference TRBV19 and TRBJ1-2): DGGITQSPKYLFRKEGQNVTLSCEQNLNHDAMYWYRQDPGQGLRLIYYSQIVNDFQKGDIAEGYSVSREKKESFPLTVTSAQKNPTAFYLCASSEIGSRGYTFGSGTRLTVV.

This clone was counted only a few times. J is TRBJ1-4 and V is TRBV4-3; D not resolved. V was clipped by 4 bases and J by 8 bases, with 20 bases between them. The CDR3 covers 16 residues. From germline, CDR1 is LGHNA and CDR2 YSLEER. In DNA, the CDR3 is TGCGCCAGCAGCCTAAGGGTGGACCGGCCGGGGGAAAAACTGTTTTTT. Protein product: CASSLRVDRPGEKLFF.

V gene TRBV30 combines with J gene TRBJ1-5; the match to TRBD1 covers 9 bases. The junction had 9 bases not matched to a gene; V was cut back by 0 bases and J by 3 bases. The CDR3 loop spans 17 amino acids. Germline assignment: CDR1 GTSNPN and CDR2 SVGIG (reference sequence). The DNA of the CDR3 is TGTGCCTGGAGTGTACCACAGTGGGACAGGGCCAATCAGCCCCAGCATTTT. Protein product: CAWSVPQWDRANQPQHF.

The chain joins TRBV6-6 to TRBJ2-2, with 8 positions matching TRBD1. V trimming: 9 bases; J trimming: 5 bases; junction bases outside the gene matches: 2. Germline loops: CDR1 MNHNY, CDR2 SVGAGI (reference sequence). The CDR3 spans 12 residues. Written as DNA, the CDR3 is TGTGCCAGTCACAGGGGGACCGGGGAGCTGTTTTTT. Protein sequence: CASHRGTGELFF.

The chain has TRBV5-1 and TRBJ2-7; 7 bases line up with TRBD1. The CDR3 is made up of 16 amino acids. V lost 0 bases to trimming and J lost 0 bases; unmatched junction nucleotides: 6. Germline lookup yields CDR1 SGHRS and CDR2 YFSETQ. CDR3 nucleotide sequence: TGCGCCAGCAGCTTGGTGGACAGGCGACACTCCTACGAGCAGTACTTC. Amino acid sequence: CASSLVDRRHSYEQYF.

This clone was seen more than once but under ten times. This chain joins TRBV9 and TRBJ2-1; 11 nucleotides match TRBD2. Germline V lookup: CDR1 SGDLS, CDR2 YYNGEE. This CDR3 region has 14 residues. Germline trimming cut 4 bases from V and 6 bases from J; bases unmatched to any gene: 3. The CDR3 nucleotides read TGTGCCAGCAGCCCCACTAGCGGGAGCAATGAGCAGTTCTTC. Translating it yields CASSPTSGSNEQFF.

The chain uses TRBV18 and TRBJ2-5; no firm D call. Trimming removed 5 bases from V and 3 bases from J, with 10 bases in between. CDR3 size: 13 residues. Germline V lookup: CDR1 KGHSH, CDR2 LQKENI. CDR3 sequence (DNA): TGTGCCAGCTCAGTGGCAGTTAAAGAGACCCAGTACTTC. Amino acid sequence: CASSVAVKETQYF.

The chain uses TRBV28 and TRBJ1-2; the match to TRBD1 covers 8 bases. Losses at the gene ends were 10 bases for V and 8 bases for J; bases not matched to a gene: 9. The CDR3 consists of 12 residues. Germline CDR1 is MDHEN and CDR2 is SYDVKM. CDR3 loop: CATSDRDKGYTF. CDR3 bases: TGTGCCACCTCGGACAGGGATAAAGGCTACACCTTC.

In its sample, this clone was seen a few times. The chain couples TRBV28 to TRBJ1-2, with 12 bases that match TRBD1. The germline CDR1 and CDR2 sequences are MDHEN and SYDVKM. V lost 6 bases and J lost 0; bases outside the gene matches: 5. There are 16 residues in the CDR3. The CDR3 DNA follows: TGTGCCAGCAGCTGGGACAGGGGGCCCGCTAACTATGGCTACACCTTC. Encoded protein: CASSWDRGPANYGYTF.

The chain uses TRBV23-1 and TRBJ2-1; tentative D call: TRBD2 (5 bases). TRBV23-1 is filed as an ORF, its function uncertain. V was pared by 6 bases and J by 6 bases, with 9 bases between. The CDR3 loop spans 12 amino acids. CDR3 nucleotides: TGCGCCAGCAGCGAACTAGGCAATGAGCAGTTCTTC. Protein sequence: CASSELGNEQFF.

This clone has only a few counts. The chain has TRBV29-1 and TRBJ1-1, with D tentatively TRBD1 (6 bases). CDR1 SQVTM and CDR2 ANQGSEA come from the germline V gene. The CDR3 loop spans 14 amino acids. V gave up 3 bases and J gave up 4 bases, with 15 bases separating them. CDR3 in amino acids: CSVDTHRVATEAFF. CDR3 in DNA: TGCAGCGTTGATACCCACAGGGTGGCCACTGAAGCTTTCTTT.

The CDR3 reads CASSLWTSGGDRAYEQYF. As DNA, the CDR3 is TGTGCCAGCAGTTTATGGACTAGCGGGGGGGATCGAGCCTACGAGCAGTACTTC. The rearrangement links TRBV27 to TRBJ2-7, with 15 bases fitting TRBD2. V shed 1 base, J shed 2 bases, and the junction held 6 bases outside the gene matches. Germline V gene lookup returns CDR1 MNHEY and CDR2 SMNVEV (reference sequence). The length of the CDR3 is 18 residues.

This clone was counted a single time. The chain carries TRBV15 and TRBJ2-3, with D tentatively TRBD1 (8 bases). The CDR3 is 18 amino acids. Germline loops: CDR1 LNHNV, CDR2 YYDKDF (reference sequence). V gave up 3 bases and J gave up 9 bases, with 28 bases separating them. The CDR3 coding sequence is TGTGCCACCAGCAGCCGGGACGGCAGGGGGCGGGGGATCTGGACGCAGTATTTT. Translated, it gives CATSSRDGRGRGIWTQYF.

The chain joins TRBV18 to TRBJ2-1, with TRBD2 identical over 11 bases. The germline V gene encodes CDR1 KGHSH and CDR2 LQKENI. J was trimmed by 5 bases and V by 3 bases; bases with no gene match: 3. The CDR3 is 15 residues long. The CDR3 DNA is TGTGCCAGCTCACCTGGGGGACTAGCGGACAATGAGCAGTTCTTC. Amino acid sequence: CASSPGGLADNEQFF.

The J gene is TRBJ2-5, the V gene TRBV14; D perhaps matches TRBD2 (6 bases). The CDR3 is 10 residues long. The V gene's germline CDR1 is SGHDN and CDR2 FVKESK. V was pared by 8 bases and J by 5 bases, with 6 bases between. CDR3 sequence: CASGGETQYF. The CDR3 DNA reads TGTGCCAGCGGGGGGGAGACCCAGTACTTC.

This rearrangement joins TRBV6-5 to TRBJ1-2; a weak D match, TRBD1 (6 bases). V was cut by 0 bases and J by 4 bases, with 12 bases left in between. This CDR3 is 15 amino acids long. The V gene's germline CDR1 is MNHEY and CDR2 SVGAGI. The CDR3 protein is CASSYSIQGSYGYTF. CDR3 nucleotide sequence: TGTGCCAGCAGTTACTCGATCCAGGGGAGCTATGGCTACACCTTC.

The chain joins TRBV11-2 to TRBJ1-1; 7 bases map to TRBD1. This CDR3 is built from 14 residues. Germline V gene sequence: CDR1 SGHAT, CDR2 FQNNGV. Trimming removed 7 bases from V and 0 bases from J; junction bases left unmatched: 5. CDR3 bases: TGTGCCAGCACCTTGGGACAGATGAACACTGAAGCTTTCTTT. It encodes CASTLGQMNTEAFF. The variable domain in full, with the rest retrieved from reference TRBV11-2 and TRBJ1-1, is EAGVAQSPRYKIIEKRQSVAFWCNPISGHATLYWYQQILGQGPKLLIQFQNNGVVDDSQLPKDRFSAERLKGVDSTLKIQPAKLEDSAVYLCASTLGQMNTEAFFGQGTRLTVV.

The V and J genes are TRBV7-3 and TRBJ1-1, with a possible D match to TRBD1 (6 bases). The CDR3 sequence is 17 residues long. The V gene lost 1 base and the J gene lost 3 bases, with 18 bases spanning the gap. CDR1 is SGHTA, CDR2 FQGTGA, per germline. CDR3 coding DNA: TGTGCCAGCAGCTTAAGTGGATTGGGACAAGGGGACACTGAAGCTTTCTTT. It codes for CASSLSGLGQGDTEAFF.

The rearrangement uses TRBV7-3 and TRBJ2-7; 8 positions agree with TRBD2. CDR3 length: 15 amino acids. Germline trimming cut 2 bases from V and 3 bases from J; bases unmatched to any gene: 6. The germline V gene has CDR1 SGHTA and CDR2 FQGTGA. CDR3 DNA sequence: TGTGCCAGCAGCTTACAAGCGGGAGAATTCTACGAGCAGTACTTC. Translating it yields CASSLQAGEFYEQYF.